This TCR beta chain was sequenced in a study of molecular identifiers for immune sequencing clone quantification. Overall study context: Four of five splits of RNA from about 19,000 or 110,000 naive CD8 cells were sequenced in replicates.

The bulk TCR libraries were made with methods described before and with listed TCR primers. Via MiXCR, TCRdb re-called the PCR reads, giving one row per CDR3 protein. The table includes about half a million distinct CDR3 sequences, around 25% detected once. Study outcomes and limitations: Clones that exceeded 20 RNA copies held over 97% of effector molecules, yet under 1% in naive cells.

This clonotype was picked up a small number of times. Its antigen remains unidentified. The CDR3 extends over 14 amino acids. The germline gives CDR1 GTSNPN, CDR2 SVGIG (reference sequence). Trimming pared 1 base from V and 1 base from J, leaving 11 bases between. Input for naive CD8 libraries was roughly 19,000 to 1,000,000 sorted cells; the RNA fraction used was 10%, 30% or 50%. The origin of this receptor is a human donor in good health. Some libraries in this study had Jurkat cell RNA spiked in. The specimen was naive CD8+ T cells from blood, with Jurkat cell RNA spiked in. Described subset: FACS-sorted CD8+CD4-CCR7+CD45RA+ naive T cells. J is TRBJ2-7 and V is TRBV30, with D perhaps TRBD2 (6 bases). The CDR3 DNA follows: TGTGCCTGGAGTGGGGACGGGGGTTCCTACGAGCAGTACTTC. This encodes CAWSGDGGSYEQYF.